The 24 T cell receptor beta chains presented below share a single source sample, sequenced in a study of blood T cell repertoires in COVID-19. Sequenced by immunoSEQ multiplex PCR; TCRdb stores in-frame clones only, minus some. The data show roughly 200,000 clones, approximately 85% seen once. The specimen was peripheral blood. Receptor source: a woman aged 60-70 years with acute or convalescent COVID-19.

The chain links TRBV10-2 to TRBJ2-1, with TRBD2 matching 9 bases. The ends lost 6 bases at V and 6 bases at J; junction bases unmatched: 6. From germline, CDR1 is WSHSY and CDR2 SAAADI. The CDR3 totals 14 residues. The CDR3 DNA is TGCGCCAGCAGAACTAGCGGGCTTAGCAATGAGCAGTTCTTC. Translation gives CASRTSGLSNEQFF.

The chain carries TRBV11-1 and TRBJ2-1; 7 bases match TRBD2. V was pared by 3 bases and J by 7 bases, with 9 bases of the junction left unmatched. This CDR3 spans 15 amino acids. Germline V gene sequence: CDR1 SGHAT, CDR2 FQDESV (reference sequence). CDR3 bases: TGTGCCAGCAGCTTTCACGGGAGGCCGCGGAATGAGCAGTTCTTC. This gives the protein CASSFHGRPRNEQFF.

V usage is TRBV4-1 and J usage is TRBJ1-6, with 9 positions matching TRBD1. V lost 9 bases to trimming and J lost 5 bases; unmatched junction nucleotides: 8. This CDR3 is built from 15 residues. Germline lookup yields CDR1 MGHRA and CDR2 YSYEKL. The CDR3 sequence: CASGARTGDNSPLHF. The DNA of the CDR3 is TGCGCCAGTGGGGCGCGGACAGGGGATAATTCACCCCTCCACTTT.

This chain connects TRBV28 to TRBJ2-7; TRBD1 matches 7 bases. V was pared by 3 bases and J by 5 bases, with 22 bases of the junction left unmatched. CDR1 is MDHEN, CDR2 SYDVKM, per germline. The CDR3 has 19 amino acids. The CDR3 bases are TGTGCCAGCAGTTTGGCGTGGCAGGGGGTAGTTGGACGGGACCACGAGCAGTACGTC. This codes for CASSLAWQGVVGRDHEQYV.

This rearrangement joins TRBV28 to TRBJ1-1, with TRBD1 as a possible D gene (6 bases). The CDR3 has 16 residues. Trimming stripped 2 bases from V and 3 bases from J, with 16 bases between. Germline CDR1 MDHEN, CDR2 SYDVKM. The CDR3 region has the DNA TGTGCCAGCAGTTTAAGCATTCAGGGGCCTCACACTGAAGCTTTCTTT. Protein product: CASSLSIQGPHTEAFF.

The V call is TRBV6-4, the J call TRBJ2-2; D possibly corresponds to TRBD1 (6 bases). Trimming took off 2 bases at V and 5 bases at J, with 9 bases between the two ends. This CDR3 spans 14 amino acids. The germline V gene encodes CDR1 MRHNA and CDR2 SNTAGT. The CDR3 nucleotides are TGTGCCAGCAGTGACAGGGGGTGGACCGGGGAGCTGTTTTTT. Amino acids: CASSDRGWTGELFF.

The rearrangement joins TRBV9 to TRBJ2-1; 8 positions agree with TRBD2. The CDR3 sequence is 18 residues long. Germline-derived CDR1 and CDR2 are SGDLS and YYNGEE. V lost 0 bases and J lost 0; bases outside the gene matches: 8. This CDR3 is CASSVVSSGSSSYNEQFF. In nucleotides, the CDR3 is TGTGCCAGCAGCGTAGTGTCTAGCGGGTCGAGCTCCTACAATGAGCAGTTCTTC.

This chain uses TRBV15 with TRBJ2-7; D possibly corresponds to TRBD2 (5 bases). Between the trimmed V and J ends, which lost 5 bases and 6 bases, there was a span of 20 bases. This CDR3 comprises 15 residues. The germline gives CDR1 LNHNV, CDR2 YYDKDF (reference sequence). CDR3 protein: CATSPGPLSASEQYV. The DNA of the CDR3 is TGTGCCACCAGCCCTGGACCTCTTAGCGCTTCCGAGCAGTACGTC.

This clone was counted only a few times. The V gene is TRBV2, the J gene TRBJ2-1; weak D call: TRBD2 (5 bases). The V gene's germline CDR1 is SNHLY and CDR2 FYNNEI. V dropped 6 bases and J dropped 0 bases, with 12 bases sitting between them. This CDR3 is built from 15 residues. The CDR3 spells CASRSGGSSYNEQFF. CDR3 DNA: TGTGCCAGCAGGAGCGGTGGGAGCTCCTACAATGAGCAGTTCTTC.

This clone appeared a single time. V usage is TRBV4-2 and J usage is TRBJ1-1; 8 bases align to TRBD1. V was clipped by 6 bases and J by 0 bases; unmatched bases: 3. The CDR3 runs 14 residues. Per the germline V gene, CDR1 is LGHNA and CDR2 is YNFKEQ. CDR3 residues: CASSHRGMNTEAFF. In DNA form, the CDR3 reads TGTGCCAGCAGTCACAGGGGGATGAACACTGAAGCTTTCTTT.

This clone appeared once. This rearrangement joins TRBV19 to TRBJ1-5; D remains unclear. CDR1 and CDR2 (germline): LNHDA, SQIVND (reference sequence). The CDR3 is 14 amino acids. V gave up 1 base and J gave up 6 bases, with 10 bases separating them. The CDR3 is CASSIGGVGQPQHF. CDR3 DNA sequence: TGTGCCAGTAGTATAGGCGGGGTCGGTCAGCCCCAGCATTTT.

The chain has TRBV18 and TRBJ2-1; unclear D gene. With 3 bases removed from V and 4 bases from J, the gap between germline ends came to 10 bases. Germline V CDR1 and CDR2: KGHSH, LQKENI. This CDR3 has 14 amino acids. This CDR3 reads CASSPASRYNEQFF. The CDR3 DNA sequence: TGTGCCAGCTCACCGGCTTCTAGGTACAATGAGCAGTTCTTC.

The chain carries TRBV24-1 and TRBJ2-2; D uncertain. Germline CDR1 KGHDR, CDR2 SFDVKD. Trimming removed 4 bases at V and 3 bases at J, with 5 bases between. The CDR3 length is 13 residues. The CDR3 is CATSDSHTGELFF. The DNA for the CDR3 is TGTGCCACCAGTGACTCCCACACCGGGGAGCTGTTTTTT.

The chain combines TRBV19 with TRBJ1-6; D is perhaps TRBD1 (5 bases). Germline V gene lookup returns CDR1 LNHDA and CDR2 SQIVND (reference sequence). The ends were cut back, 3 bases at V and 7 bases at J, with 10 bases in the middle. This CDR3 is built from 14 residues. The CDR3 nucleotides read TGTGCCAGTAGTATGACAGCCCAGAATTCACCCCTCCACTTT. Translating gives CASSMTAQNSPLHF.

The chain links TRBV5-8 to TRBJ2-7; 10 positions agree with TRBD1. The germline gives CDR1 SGHTS, CDR2 YDEGEE. V shed 4 bases, J shed 1 base, and the junction held 8 bases outside the gene matches. This CDR3 is 16 amino acids long. The CDR3 here is CASSLPGTGVSYEQYF. DNA for the CDR3: TGTGCCAGCAGCCTTCCGGGGACAGGGGTTTCCTACGAGCAGTACTTC.

In nucleotides, the CDR3 is TGTGCCACCAGTGATCTTTCAGGGCCCGGGGAGCTGTTTTTT. Its translation: CATSDLSGPGELFF. The rearrangement links TRBV24-1 to TRBJ2-2; D possibly corresponds to TRBD1 (5 bases). Between the trimmed V and J ends, which lost 3 bases and 6 bases, there was a span of 10 bases. The CDR3 has 14 amino acids. Per germline, CDR1 KGHDR and CDR2 SFDVKD.

V usage is TRBV5-4 and J usage is TRBJ1-1; possible D gene TRBD1, 6 bases. The germline V and J ends were trimmed by 4 bases and 3 bases, with 19 bases remaining between them. The CDR3 sequence is 16 residues long. Germline V gives CDR1 SGHNT, CDR2 YYREEE (reference sequence). CDR3 protein: CASSRDRIGSHTEAFF. For the CDR3, the DNA is TGTGCCAGCAGCCGAGACAGGATTGGGTCGCACACTGAAGCTTTCTTT.

The J gene is TRBJ2-7, the V gene TRBV27; the D gene is possibly TRBD1 (5 bases). CDR1 and CDR2 from the germline V gene are MNHEY and SMNVEV (reference sequence). Trimming stripped 4 bases from V and 3 bases from J, with 10 bases between. The CDR3 is 13 residues long. For the CDR3, the DNA is TGTGCCAGCAGTTCAGGGCTCTTCTACGAGCAGTACTTC. It encodes CASSSGLFYEQYF.

Notes on this clone: Compared with germline, one end of the junction differs, possibly owing to a read error. The chain couples TRBV7-7 to TRBJ2-1; 10 nucleotides agree with TRBD2. Germline lookup yields CDR1 SSHAT and CDR2 FNYEAQ (reference sequence). CDR3 size: 15 residues. CDR3 sequence: CASSLMLAGEGEQFF. As DNA, the CDR3 is TGTGCTAGCAGCTTAATGCTAGCGGGAGAAGGGGAGCAGTTCTTC.

The genes are TRBV5-1 and TRBJ2-7; a possible D gene is TRBD1 (6 bases). Germline V gene data show CDR1 as SGHRS and CDR2 as YFSETQ. Trimming pared 2 bases from V and 2 bases from J, leaving 11 bases between. There are 14 residues in the CDR3. CDR3 sequence (DNA): TGCGCCAGCAGCTTCTCAGGGGAAGCCTACGAGCAGTACTTC. It specifies CASSFSGEAYEQYF.

This clone has only one observation. V gene TRBV7-6 combines with J gene TRBJ2-7, with a weak D call TRBD2 (5 bases). The CDR3 has 13 residues. Germline CDR1 reads SGHVS; CDR2 reads FNYEAQ. V shed 2 bases and J shed 7 bases, with 12 bases lying between them. The CDR3 is CASSLLTAEEQYF. In nucleotides, the CDR3 is TGTGCCAGCAGCTTATTAACAGCGGAAGAGCAGTACTTC.

This chain connects TRBV6-5 to TRBJ1-4, with 7 bases lining up with TRBD1. The germline gives CDR1 MNHEY, CDR2 SVGAGI. This CDR3 is built from 15 residues. Trimming removed 6 bases from V and 3 bases from J; junction bases left unmatched: 7. DNA of the CDR3: TGTGCCAGCAGGCGACAGGGACTTCCTAATGAAAAACTGTTTTTT. It codes for CASRRQGLPNEKLFF.

V is TRBV6-5 and J is TRBJ1-1; TRBD1 agrees at 10 bases. V lost 6 bases to trimming and J lost 11 bases; unmatched junction nucleotides: 12. Germline V CDR1 and CDR2: MNHEY, SVGAGI. The CDR3 is 14 amino acids. Written as DNA, the CDR3 is TGTGCCAGCAGCTACGGGACAGGGGTTGAGTCGGCTTTCTTT. Amino acid sequence: CASSYGTGVESAFF.

The J gene is TRBJ1-5, the V gene TRBV5-1; TRBD1 matches at 8 bases. V was pared by 3 bases and J by 5 bases, with 13 bases of the junction left unmatched. Germline CDR1 is SGHRS and CDR2 is YFSETQ. CDR3 length: 17 residues. The CDR3 region has the DNA TGCGCCAGCAGCTCATCCGCAGGACAGGGAACTTATCAGCCCCAGCATTTT. Translation gives CASSSSAGQGTYQPQHF.